This TCR beta chain came from a study of T cell clusters in autoimmune cytopenias. In terms of frequency, this clonotype is medium-sized. Its antigen is unidentified. TRB was amplified by touch-down multiplex PCR, primer pools A and B combined. TCRdb re-called the multiplex PCR reads and gives one entry per CDR3 protein, without DNA. The sample's table shows about 15,000 distinct CDR3 sequences. Study conclusions and caveats: A dominant lymphoma-associated repertoire apparently masked the cluster-lack signature in secondary cytopenia versus chronic lymphocytic leukemia.

TRB was amplified from approximately 230 ng of peripheral blood genomic DNA per sample. From germline, CDR1 is MNHEY and CDR2 SVGAGI. The length of the CDR3 is 11 residues. These data were also reused for a study on T cell repertoires in aging, cancer and after chemotherapy. That publication notes: Repeat sampling of healthy donors over several months to years showed clear clonal overlap. Roughly 8.8 million TCR reads made up the full dataset. These repertoire data do not allow conclusions about immunological memory after chemotherapy.

The sample consisted of peripheral blood. The chain couples TRBV6-5 to TRBJ2-5; without DNA, the TCRdb call of TRBD1 cannot be checked. The TCR comes from a human donor in good health. CDR3 sequence: CASSPRDTQYF.